This TCR beta chain is from a study of graft-versus-host responses after intestinal transplantation. Study as a whole: Each recipient received anti-thymocyte globulin induction, then tacrolimus and steroids for about 3 years.

Sequencing was performed with immunoSEQ multiplex PCR; in TCRdb, only in-frame clones are kept and a portion is missing. The sample shows 25,000 to 35,000 clones, roughly 85% of them seen only once. Germline CDR1 reads SGHRS; CDR2 reads YFSETQ. CDR3 length: 15 amino acids. V was clipped by 0 bases and J by 3 bases; unmatched bases: 6. Material: PBMCs, obtained around 480 days after intestinal transplantation. The clonotype was recovered from a human patient who received an intestinal transplant, so some T cells may come from the graft donor. The chain links TRBV5-1 to TRBJ2-7; 7 bases align to TRBD1. The CDR3 DNA follows: TGCGCCAGCAGCTTGGGACAGGGCATCGACTACGAGCAGTACTTC. This gives the protein CASSLGQGIDYEQYF. The full variable domain, rest sourced from reference TRBV5-1 and TRBJ2-7, is KAGVTQTPRYLIKTRGQQVTLSCSPISGHRSVSWYQQTPGQGLQFLFEYFSETQRNKGNFPGRFSGRQFSNSRSEMNVSTLELGDSALYLCASSLGQGIDYEQYFGPGTRLTVT.